Below are 25 T cell receptor beta chains sequenced from a single sample in a study of shared clonotypes between healthy human individuals. Only in-frame clones appear in the TCRdb table, and some are missing; sequencing was by immunoSEQ multiplex PCR. The sample holds approximately 2,000,000 clones, around 93% seen once. Material for sequencing was naive CD4+ T cells from PBMCs. Subset here: CD45RA+ positively selected. All receptors come from a man aged 18 to 35 in good health. Some clones in this sample may be carry-over from other donors' samples.

This clone was found a few times. The chain links TRBV5-4 to TRBJ2-7; 11 nucleotides agree with TRBD1. Per the germline V gene, CDR1 is SGHNT and CDR2 is YYREEE (reference sequence). This CDR3 spans 15 amino acids. With V trimmed by 3 bases and J by 4 bases, 6 bases remained unmatched. The CDR3: CASSSKDRGQYEQYF. CDR3 sequence (DNA): TGTGCCAGCAGCTCCAAGGACAGGGGGCAATACGAGCAGTACTTC.

In the case of this clone: The same CDR3 also results from other DNA sequences found in this sample. J is TRBJ2-3 and V is TRBV28; unclear D gene. V dropped 5 bases and J dropped 0 bases, with 3 bases sitting between them. Per germline, CDR1 MDHEN and CDR2 SYDVKM. This CDR3 region has 12 residues. The CDR3 nucleotides are TGTGCCAGCAGTGACAGCACAGATACGCAGTATTTT. Translating gives CASSDSTDTQYF.

As for this clone: This same CDR3 is encoded by further DNA sequences in the sample. The genes are TRBV9 and TRBJ2-2; 13 bases map to TRBD2. CDR1 and CDR2 (germline): SGDLS, YYNGEE. Trimming took 4 bases from V and 1 from J; bases not matched to a gene: 1. The CDR3 sequence is 16 residues long. The CDR3 DNA follows: TGTGCCAGCAGCAGACTAGCGGGAGGGAACACCGGGGAGCTGTTTTTT. This encodes CASSRLAGGNTGELFF.

The genes are TRBV5-8 and TRBJ1-4; TRBD1 aligns across 11 bases. This CDR3 region has 18 residues. Germline V gene data show CDR1 as SGHTS and CDR2 as YDEGEE. Trimming at V came to 0 bases and at J to 7 bases, leaving 11 bases not matched to a gene. In nucleotides, the CDR3 is TGTGCCAGCAGCTTGGCCCGGACAGGGGGCGCGAATGTTGAAAAACTGTTTTTT. The encoded protein is CASSLARTGGANVEKLFF.

Only a few counts were recorded for this clone. The gene calls are TRBV19 and TRBJ1-5; D not certain. The V gene's germline CDR1 is LNHDA and CDR2 SQIVND (reference sequence). V lost 3 bases, J lost 5 bases, and 8 bases lay in between. This CDR3 has 13 amino acids. CDR3 coding DNA: TGTGCCAGTAGTATCACCGGACATCAGCCCCAGCATTTT. Protein product: CASSITGHQPQHF.

V usage is TRBV5-6 and J usage is TRBJ1-1, with TRBD1 as a possible D gene (5 bases). The CDR3 loop spans 15 amino acids. V was cut by 2 bases and J by 0 bases, with 11 bases left in between. Germline V gives CDR1 SGHDT, CDR2 YYEEEE. The CDR3: CASSFPGRVNTEAFF. As DNA, the CDR3 is TGTGCCAGCAGCTTTCCGGGACGGGTGAACACTGAAGCTTTCTTT. Variable domain in full (rest from reference TRBV5-6 and TRBJ1-1): DAGVTQSPTHLIKTRGQQVTLRCSPKSGHDTVSWYQQALGQGPQFIFQYYEEEERQRGNFPDRFSGHQFPNYSSELNVNALLLGDSALYLCASSFPGRVNTEAFFGQGTRLTVV.

J is TRBJ2-1 and V is TRBV9, with D possibly matching TRBD1 (7 bases). V was trimmed by 1 base and J by 7 bases, leaving 18 bases between them. The germline V gene encodes CDR1 SGDLS and CDR2 YYNGEE. The CDR3 has 16 residues. The CDR3 reads CASSVQGGSLANEQFF. CDR3 DNA sequence: TGTGCCAGCAGCGTACAGGGGGGTAGTTTAGCAAATGAGCAGTTCTTC.

With respect to this clone: The junction departs from the called germline gene at one end, perhaps through a read error. CDR3 nucleotide sequence: TGTGCCAGCTCACGGGGACAGGGGGTTGAAGAACTGTTTTTT. Translation: CASSRGQGVEELFF. The chain is built from TRBV18 and TRBJ1-4, with 11 nucleotides matching TRBD1. CDR1 KGHSH and CDR2 LQKENI come from the germline V gene. This CDR3 is 14 amino acids long.

The chain has TRBV7-2 and TRBJ1-1, with D possibly being TRBD1 (5 bases). The CDR3 covers 14 residues. The germline V gene has CDR1 SGHTA and CDR2 FQGNSA. Trimming left V 2 bases short and J 6 bases short, with 13 bases between. CDR3 DNA sequence: TGTGCCAGCAGCTTATCAGGGATGTGGGCTGAAGCTTTCTTT. This encodes CASSLSGMWAEAFF.

The chain recombines TRBV28 with TRBJ2-7; D gene ambiguous. V was pared by 6 bases and J by 5 bases, with 17 bases between. Germline CDR1 MDHEN, CDR2 SYDVKM. The CDR3 runs to 14 residues. This chain's CDR3 is CASSTPHSRNEQYF. CDR3 nucleotides: TGTGCCAGCAGCACACCTCACAGCCGAAACGAGCAGTACTTC.

The chain links TRBV2 to TRBJ2-3; 7 bases agree with TRBD2. Germline assignment: CDR1 SNHLY and CDR2 FYNNEI. There are 11 residues in the CDR3. V shed 7 bases and J 13 bases; nucleotides not matched to a gene: 8. The CDR3 DNA follows: TGTGCCAGCACAGGAGCGGGATGGGAGTATTTT. Translation gives CASTGAGWEYF. Full variable domain (missing parts from reference TRBV2 and TRBJ2-3): EPEVTQTPSHQVTQMGQEVILRCVPISNHLYFYWYRQILGQKVEFLVSFYNNEISEKSEIFDDQFSVERPDGSNFTLKIRSTKLEDSAMYFCASTGAGWEYFGPGTRLTVL.

Remarks on this clone: The same CDR3 can be traced to other DNA sequences in this sample. This sequence joins TRBV5-1 and TRBJ1-5; TRBD1 might be the D (6 bases). The CDR3 is made up of 14 amino acids. Germline lookup yields CDR1 SGHRS and CDR2 YFSETQ. V lost 0 bases and J lost 7, with 11 bases in between. CDR3 nucleotide sequence: TGCGCCAGCAGCTTGGGAGGGGGAGGACAGCCCCAGCATTTT. This encodes CASSLGGGGQPQHF.

The CDR3 region has the DNA TGTGCCAGCAGTTTTTCAACTTCGTCTTGGGTTGACTACACCTTC. Translation: CASSFSTSSWVDYTF. The chain combines TRBV27 with TRBJ1-2, with D uncertain. In germline, CDR1 is MNHEY, CDR2 SMNVEV (reference sequence). V gave up 3 bases and J gave up 10 bases, with 21 bases separating them. There are 15 residues in the CDR3.

The chain has TRBV19 and TRBJ2-1; D perhaps matches TRBD2 (6 bases). Germline loops: CDR1 LNHDA, CDR2 SQIVND (reference sequence). The ends were cut back, 4 bases at V and 0 bases at J, with 13 bases in the middle. The CDR3 consists of 16 residues. CDR3 loop: CASSTRGFSSYNEQFF. The CDR3 DNA follows: TGTGCCAGTAGTACACGGGGGTTCAGCTCCTACAATGAGCAGTTCTTC.

The CDR3 DNA reads TGTGCCAGCAGCGGTGGGACAGGGACGAACACTGAAGCTTTCTTT. Protein: CASSGGTGTNTEAFF. This chain links TRBV9 with TRBJ1-1; 9 bases line up with TRBD1. The length of the CDR3 is 15 residues. The V gene's germline CDR1 is SGDLS and CDR2 YYNGEE. V was pared by 3 bases and J by 1 base, with 4 bases of the junction left unmatched. The full variable domain, its missing parts supplied by reference TRBV9 and TRBJ1-1, is DSGVTQTPKHLITATGQRVTLRCSPRSGDLSVYWYQQSLDQGLQFLIQYYNGEERAKGNILERFSAQQFPDLHSELNLSSLELGDSALYFCASSGGTGTNTEAFFGQGTRLTVV.

The gene calls are TRBV2 and TRBJ1-2; no clear D. V was clipped by 4 bases and J by 6 bases, with 18 bases between them. Germline assignment: CDR1 SNHLY and CDR2 FYNNEI. CDR3 length: 15 residues. DNA of the CDR3: TGTGCCAGCAGTGTAATGATGGAAGCGCGGGATGGCTACACCTTC. It yields the protein CASSVMMEARDGYTF.

The rearrangement links TRBV11-1 to TRBJ1-1; D is undetermined. CDR3 length: 14 residues. Germline V lookup: CDR1 SGHAT, CDR2 FQDESV (reference sequence). V dropped 5 bases and J dropped 1 base, with 11 bases sitting between them. The CDR3 DNA is TGTGCCAGCAGCAGATCCCCAAAGAACACTGAAGCTTTCTTT. Amino acids: CASSRSPKNTEAFF.

The chain has TRBV28 and TRBJ2-5, with TRBD2 as a possible D gene (5 bases). V was cut by 2 bases and J by 7 bases, with 17 bases left in between. Germline assignment: CDR1 MDHEN and CDR2 SYDVKM. CDR3 size: 15 residues. The CDR3 here is CASSLGSAGAGTQYF. CDR3 bases: TGTGCCAGCAGTTTAGGGTCGGCGGGCGCGGGGACCCAGTACTTC.

As concerns this clone: The sample carries other DNA sequences with the same CDR3. The genes are TRBV20-1 and TRBJ1-1, with D possibly being TRBD1 (6 bases). CDR1 DFQATT and CDR2 SNEGSKA come from the germline V gene (reference sequence). The CDR3 has 11 residues. Trimming left V 6 bases short and J 5 bases short, with 10 bases between. The CDR3 DNA follows: TGCAGTGCGCGTACAGGGACTGAAGCTTTCTTT. Residues: CSARTGTEAFF.

For this clone: In the same sample, other DNA sequences code for this CDR3. The chain employs TRBV15 and TRBJ2-1; unclear D gene. V was cut by 1 base and J by 7 bases, with 5 bases left in between. This CDR3 is built from 12 residues. Germline V gene sequence: CDR1 LNHNV, CDR2 YYDKDF (reference sequence). CDR3 amino acids: CATSRGVNEQFF. The CDR3 bases are TGTGCCACCAGCAGAGGGGTGAATGAGCAGTTCTTC.

The rearrangement joins TRBV5-1 to TRBJ2-7, with D possibly being TRBD1 or TRBD2 (5 bases each). Germline lookup yields CDR1 SGHRS and CDR2 YFSETQ. Between the trimmed V and J ends, which lost 0 bases and 4 bases, there was a span of 17 bases. The CDR3 extends over 16 amino acids. The CDR3 loop is CASSLASGTDFYEQYF. The CDR3 bases are TGCGCCAGCAGCTTGGCCTCCGGGACGGACTTTTACGAGCAGTACTTC.

V and J are TRBV5-1 and TRBJ2-1, with 9 bases that match TRBD1. The CDR3 runs to 14 residues. Trimming at V came to 3 bases and at J to 9 bases, leaving 7 bases not matched to a gene. CDR1 and CDR2 from the germline V gene are SGHRS and YFSETQ. CDR3 bases: TGCGCCAGCAGCTCCTCAACAGGGGGCCTTGAGCAGTTCTTC. Protein: CASSSSTGGLEQFF.

The chain has TRBV5-1 and TRBJ2-1; 7 bases align to TRBD2. From germline, CDR1 is SGHRS and CDR2 YFSETQ. The CDR3 spans 16 residues. Trimming at V came to 4 bases and at J to 0 bases, leaving 7 bases not matched to a gene. CDR3 nucleotides: TGCGCCAGCAGCGCAACTAGCGCCAGCTCCTACAATGAGCAGTTCTTC. Translation gives CASSATSASSYNEQFF.

V usage is TRBV7-9 and J usage is TRBJ2-6; D may be TRBD1 (7 bases). This CDR3 comprises 18 residues. Trimming stripped 4 bases from V and 0 bases from J, with 16 bases between. From germline, CDR1 is SEHNR and CDR2 FQNEAQ (reference sequence). In DNA, the CDR3 is TGTGCCAGCAGCTCCCGCGGGACAGACCGCTCTGGGGCCAACGTCCTGACTTTC. It yields the protein CASSSRGTDRSGANVLTF.

This clone has just one count. In the same sample, other DNA sequences code for this CDR3. The chain links TRBV19 to TRBJ2-2; TRBD1 is a possible D gene (5 bases). Germline V gives CDR1 LNHDA, CDR2 SQIVND (reference sequence). CDR3 length equals 14 residues. Trimming removed 3 bases at V and 1 base at J, with 6 bases between. CDR3 sequence reads: CASSIRGNTGELFF. The DNA for the CDR3 is TGTGCCAGTAGTATTAGGGGGAACACCGGGGAGCTGTTTTTT.